A selection of T cell receptor beta chains follows, all from one sample in a study of cytomegalovirus exposure and HLA in healthy donors. Repertoires were generated with immunoSEQ multiplex PCR, while TCRdb's copy carries only in-frame clones and drops some. Counted here are 120,000 or so clones, roughly a tenth occurring once; the ten biggest clones make up 4.5% to 5%. Sequenced: PBMCs. These receptors all come from a woman between 18 and 29 years old in good health and CMV-seropositive. Each CDR3 is given with its conserved first and last residue. The D gene is left open where the match is weak. Rows give clone size only sometimes, using once, few, many, or a class for an expanded clone.

j_gene | v_gene | abundance | d_gene | CDR3aa | CDR3nt
TRBJ2-1 | TRBV7-9 | few | . | CASSLDRDFNEQFF | TGTGCCAGCAGCTTAGATCGGGACTTCAATGAGCAGTTCTTC
TRBJ2-3 | TRBV7-8 | . | TRBD2 | CASSLEAGGPPDTQYF | TGTGCCAGCAGCTTAGAGGCGGGAGGGCCCCCAGATACGCAGTATTTT
TRBJ2-7 | TRBV18 | . | TRBD1 | CASSQDRGYEQYF | TGTGCCAGCTCTCAGGACAGGGGGTACGAGCAGTACTTC
TRBJ2-1 | TRBV7-9 | few | . | CASAGTSDEQFF | TGTGCCAGCGCCGGGACTTCCGATGAGCAGTTCTTC
TRBJ2-4 | TRBV28 | . | . | CASSTQGFGNIQYF | TGTGCCAGCAGTACGCAGGGATTTGGAAACATTCAGTACTTC
TRBJ2-4 | TRBV5-1 | . | TRBD1 | CASSLMTGARNIQYF | TGCGCCAGCAGCTTGATGACAGGGGCTAGAAACATTCAGTACTTC
TRBJ1-2 | TRBV27 | . | TRBD1 | CASSPGQDYGYTF | TGTGCCAGCAGCCCCGGACAGGACTATGGCTACACCTTC
TRBJ1-4 | TRBV5-1 | few | . | CASSSGTTNEKLFF | TGCGCCAGCAGCTCCGGGACAACTAATGAAAAACTGTTTTTT
TRBJ1-2 | TRBV6-6 | . | TRBD1 | CASSYSWTGNGYTF | TGTGCCAGCAGTTACAGCTGGACAGGCAATGGCTACACCTTC
TRBJ1-4 | TRBV30 | . | TRBD1 | CACRTGVTNEKLFF | TGTGCCTGCAGAACAGGGGTAACTAATGAAAAACTGTTTTTT
TRBJ1-3 | TRBV6-1 | few | . | CASSEVTYGAGNTIYF | TGTGCCAGCAGTGAAGTCACCTACGGGGCTGGAAACACCATATATTTT
TRBJ1-2 | TRBV6-6 | few | . | CASRLNDSPFYGYTF | TGTGCCAGCAGACTAAACGACAGCCCCTTCTATGGCTACACCTTC
TRBJ1-2 | TRBV2 | . | . | CASSALENYGYTF | TGTGCCAGCAGTGCTTTGGAGAACTATGGCTACACCTTC
TRBJ2-5 | TRBV6-5 | . | . | CASSYSGGKRETQYF | TGTGCCAGCAGTTACTCCGGGGGAAAGCGAGAGACCCAGTACTTC
TRBJ2-7 | TRBV29-1 | few | TRBD2 | CSVGDSGRAYEQYF | TGCAGCGTAGGAGATAGCGGGAGGGCCTACGAGCAGTACTTC
TRBJ2-6 | TRBV2 | few | TRBD2 | CASRTSGSSGANVLTF | TGTGCCAGCAGGACTAGCGGGAGTTCAGGGGCCAACGTCCTGACTTTC
TRBJ2-7 | TRBV27 | . | TRBD1 | CASSLAGQGVYEQYF | TGTGCCAGCAGTTTAGCCGGACAGGGGGTGTACGAGCAGTACTTC
TRBJ2-7 | TRBV6-1 | few | . | CASRGRPSSYEQYF | TGTGCCAGCAGGGGCAGACCCAGCTCCTACGAGCAGTACTTC
TRBJ2-2 | TRBV18 | . | . | CASSLRGGISTGELFF | TGTGCCAGCTCACTACGAGGCGGGATAAGCACCGGGGAGCTGTTTTTT
TRBJ2-5 | TRBV6-5 | . | . | CASSYFRGQETQYF | TGTGCCAGCAGTTACTTCAGGGGCCAAGAGACCCAGTACTTC
TRBJ2-1 | TRBV7-9 | . | . | CASSYVLANNEQFF | TGTGCCAGCAGCTATGTTCTAGCGAACAATGAGCAGTTCTTC
TRBJ1-2 | TRBV7-2 | . | TRBD1 | CASSLTDRDSSTF | TGTGCCAGCAGCTTAACGGACCGGGACAGTAGCACCTTC
TRBJ2-1 | TRBV6-6 | few | . | CASSLFGSGAEQFF | TGTGCCAGCAGTTTATTTGGTAGCGGAGCTGAGCAGTTCTTC
TRBJ2-7 | TRBV5-1 | many | . | CASSGSEGAEQYF | TGCGCCAGCAGCGGTAGTGAGGGTGCCGAGCAGTACTTC
TRBJ1-1 | TRBV29-1 | . | . | CSVPARGMSTEAFF | TGCAGCGTTCCCGCCAGGGGCATGAGCACTGAAGCTTTCTTT
TRBJ1-2 | TRBV5-1 | few | . | CASSLDSAGNYGYTF | TGCGCCAGCAGCTTGGACTCTGCAGGGAACTATGGCTACACCTTC
TRBJ2-7 | TRBV5-1 | . | . | CASSLSRGNYEQYF | TGCGCCAGCAGCTTGTCCCGGGGGAACTACGAGCAGTACTTC
TRBJ2-7 | TRBV7-8 | few | TRBD1 | CASSPPPGQGGYEQYF | TGTGCCAGCAGCCCTCCACCGGGACAGGGAGGTTACGAGCAGTACTTC
TRBJ2-1 | TRBV29-1 | few | TRBD2 | CSVGGLAGVNEQFF | TGCAGCGTGGGGGGGCTAGCGGGAGTTAATGAGCAGTTCTTC
TRBJ1-1 | TRBV29-1 | . | . | CSVRINTEAFF | TGCAGCGTGAGAATAAACACTGAAGCTTTCTTT
TRBJ1-2 | TRBV5-1 | . | . | CASSQSANYGYTF | TGCGCCAGTTCACAGAGTGCTAACTATGGCTACACCTTC
TRBJ1-5 | TRBV5-1 | . | TRBD1 | CASSLVQGDQPQHF | TGCGCCAGCAGCTTGGTACAGGGGGATCAGCCCCAGCATTTT
TRBJ1-6 | TRBV6-5 | few | TRBD1 | CASSYQDRVNSPLHF | TGTGCCAGCAGTTACCAGGACAGGGTCAATTCACCCCTCCACTTT
TRBJ1-5 | TRBV30 | few | . | CAWSNHSNQPQNF | TGTGCCTGGAGTAATCATAGCAATCAGCCCCAGAATTTT
TRBJ1-3 | TRBV4-1 | . | . | CASSLTGDGNTIYF | TGCGCCAGCAGTCTTACAGGAGATGGAAACACCATATATTTT
TRBJ2-3 | TRBV10-3 | . | . | CAISELADTQYF | TGTGCCATCAGTGAGTTGGCCGATACGCAGTATTTT
TRBJ2-5 | TRBV4-1 | . | . | CASSQVSLETQYF | TGCGCCAGCAGCCAAGTGAGCTTGGAGACCCAGTACTTC
TRBJ1-2 | TRBV30 | . | . | CAWSPKQGGKGYTF | TGTGCCTGGAGCCCTAAACAGGGAGGGAAAGGCTACACCTTC